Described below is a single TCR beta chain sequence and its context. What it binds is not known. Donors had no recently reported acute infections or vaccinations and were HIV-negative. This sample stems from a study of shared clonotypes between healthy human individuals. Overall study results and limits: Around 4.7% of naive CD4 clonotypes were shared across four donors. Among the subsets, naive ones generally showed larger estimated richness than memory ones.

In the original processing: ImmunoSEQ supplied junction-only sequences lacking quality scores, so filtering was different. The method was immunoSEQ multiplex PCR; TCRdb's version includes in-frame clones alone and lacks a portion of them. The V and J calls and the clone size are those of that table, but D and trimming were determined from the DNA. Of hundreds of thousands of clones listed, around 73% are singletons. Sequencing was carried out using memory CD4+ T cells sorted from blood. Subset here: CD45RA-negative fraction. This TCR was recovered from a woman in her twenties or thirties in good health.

CDR3 region: CASSGPYSYGYTF. CDR3 nucleotides: TGTGCCAGCTCCGGGCCTTACTCCTATGGCTACACCTTC. The rearrangement uses TRBV28 and TRBJ1-2, with D unclear. The CDR3 spans 13 residues. Trimming cost V 8 bases and J 4 bases, with 14 bases left between them. Germline V gene data show CDR1 as MDHEN and CDR2 as SYDVKM.